This TCR beta chain was sequenced in a study of cytomegalovirus exposure and HLA in healthy donors. Whole-study findings and limits: Presence/absence analyses supposed approximately even sequencing depth among donors.

It was with 60 Vbeta and 13 Jbeta primers that the PCR ran. The data were produced by immunoSEQ multiplex PCR, yet TCRdb's version contains in-frame clones alone and is incomplete. The top ten hold 0.85% to 1% of the sample, which has about 160,000 clones, around 90% seen once. Each donor's status was that of a healthy bone marrow donor. Trimming left V 5 bases short and J 4 bases short, with 15 bases between. The germline CDR1 and CDR2 sequences are SNHLY and FYNNEI. The CDR3 loop spans 15 amino acids. This clone was picked up a small number of times. Its antigen remains unknown. The chain couples TRBV2 to TRBJ2-1; a possible D gene is TRBD1 (6 bases). The sequencing input was PBMCs. This TCR was recovered from a woman in her thirties in good health and CMV-seronegative. CDR3 in amino acids: CASSPPGQLYNEQFF. CDR3 DNA: TGTGCCAGCAGTCCCCCCGGACAGCTATACAATGAGCAGTTCTTC.